These T cell receptor beta chains were read from a single sample in a study of OX40 agonist ivuxolimab in advanced cancers. The protocol was immunoSEQ multiplex PCR, while the TCRdb copy is restricted to in-frame clones and leaves out a portion. The sample records about 48,000 clones, 75% to 90% being singletons. The specimen was CD4+ or CD8+ T cells sorted from blood, collected in a trial of the OX40 agonist ivuxolimab. Receptors were obtained from an adult with an advanced solid tumor such as melanoma, head and neck, liver or kidney cancer. CDR3s include the opening cysteine and the closing phenylalanine or tryptophan. A D gene is named only where the DNA matches it firmly. Expanded clones get a size class; other rows say once, few or many, or leave the size out.

j_gene: TRBJ2-1; d_gene: NA; abundance: once; v_gene: TRBV7-3; CDR3nt: TGTGCCAGCAGCTCCGGACTCAACAATGAGCAGTTCTTC; CDR3aa: CASSSGLNNEQFF
j_gene: TRBJ2-3; d_gene: TRBD2; abundance: NA; v_gene: TRBV2; CDR3nt: TGTGCCAGCAGTGAACTCGGGACTAGCCCAGATACGCAGTATTTT; CDR3aa: CASSELGTSPDTQYF
j_gene: TRBJ2-1; d_gene: NA; abundance: NA; v_gene: TRBV7-6; CDR3nt: TGTGCCAGCAGCTCAGGATCGGGGGCCGAGGTCTTC; CDR3aa: CASSSGSGAEVF
j_gene: TRBJ2-7; d_gene: TRBD2; abundance: NA; v_gene: TRBV7-9; CDR3nt: TGTGCCAGCAGCTTGGGACTAGCTTACGAGCAGTACTTC; CDR3aa: CASSLGLAYEQYF
j_gene: TRBJ2-6; d_gene: NA; abundance: once; v_gene: TRBV19; CDR3nt: TGTGCCAGTAGTCCCGGGTCCCCGAACTACTCTGGGGCCAACGTCCTGACTTTC; CDR3aa: CASSPGSPNYSGANVLTF
j_gene: TRBJ2-1; d_gene: TRBD1; abundance: NA; v_gene: TRBV5-6; CDR3nt: TGTGCCAGCAGTCGGGAGGGACAGGGGTTATGGGAGCAGTTCTTC; CDR3aa: CASSREGQGLWEQFF
j_gene: TRBJ1-6; d_gene: NA; abundance: NA; v_gene: TRBV19; CDR3nt: TGTGCCAGTAGTCCATTTTCCTTCACGAACTATAATTCACCCCTCCACTTT; CDR3aa: CASSPFSFTNYNSPLHF
j_gene: TRBJ2-1; d_gene: NA; abundance: NA; v_gene: TRBV29-1; CDR3nt: TGCAGCCGCAGCACGGGGGAAGGGGACAATGAGCAGTTCTTC; CDR3aa: CSRSTGEGDNEQFF
j_gene: TRBJ1-1; d_gene: TRBD1; abundance: NA; v_gene: TRBV6-5; CDR3nt: TGTGCCAGCAGCCAAATTCCAGGGGGGCCTGAAGCTTTCTTT; CDR3aa: CASSQIPGGPEAFF
j_gene: TRBJ1-2; d_gene: NA; abundance: NA; v_gene: TRBV7-8; CDR3nt: TGTGCCAGCAGCTCACCGGGGGGGGATTGGGCTAACTATGGCTACACCTTC; CDR3aa: CASSSPGGDWANYGYTF
j_gene: TRBJ2-5; d_gene: TRBD2; abundance: NA; v_gene: TRBV29-1; CDR3nt: TGCAGCGTTGAGGGGGGGACTGCCAAAGAGACCCAGTACTTC; CDR3aa: CSVEGGTAKETQYF
j_gene: TRBJ2-7; d_gene: NA; abundance: once; v_gene: TRBV11-2; CDR3nt: TGTGCCAGCAGCTGGACATCCTACGAGCAGTACTTC; CDR3aa: CASSWTSYEQYF
j_gene: TRBJ1-1; d_gene: NA; abundance: NA; v_gene: TRBV10-2; CDR3nt: TGCGCCAGCAGTGAGGGAGGGAACACTGAAGCTTTCTTT; CDR3aa: CASSEGGNTEAFF
j_gene: TRBJ1-1; d_gene: TRBD1; abundance: NA; v_gene: TRBV5-4; CDR3nt: TGTGCCAGCGGACAGGGGCCGAACACTGAAGCTTTCTTT; CDR3aa: CASGQGPNTEAFF
j_gene: TRBJ2-7; d_gene: TRBD2; abundance: NA; v_gene: TRBV27; CDR3nt: TGTGCCAGCAGTTTGACTAGCGGGAGGGCCGCCTACGAGCAGTACTTC; CDR3aa: CASSLTSGRAAYEQYF
j_gene: TRBJ2-2; d_gene: TRBD2; abundance: NA; v_gene: TRBV11-2; CDR3nt: TGTGCCAGCAGCTTAGAGTTGGGACTAGATATCGGGGAGCTGTTTTTT; CDR3aa: CASSLELGLDIGELFF
j_gene: TRBJ2-5; d_gene: NA; abundance: few; v_gene: TRBV7-5; CDR3nt: TGTGCCAGAAGCTTAGGCCGGGGGGGCGTCCAAGAGACCCAGTACTTC; CDR3aa: CARSLGRGGVQETQYF
j_gene: TRBJ1-1; d_gene: NA; abundance: few; v_gene: TRBV10-1; CDR3nt: TGCGCCAGCAGCAAGGACGCGTATGGCGTTACTGAAGCTTTCTTT; CDR3aa: CASSKDAYGVTEAFF
j_gene: TRBJ1-1; d_gene: NA; abundance: NA; v_gene: TRBV28; CDR3nt: TGTGCCAGCAGGTTTCTATTGGGCGGGGGCACTGAAGCTTTCTTT; CDR3aa: CASRFLLGGGTEAFF
j_gene: TRBJ2-7; d_gene: NA; abundance: NA; v_gene: TRBV27; CDR3nt: TGTGCCAGCAGTTTTGGGCAGGGCTCCTACGAGCAGTACTTC; CDR3aa: CASSFGQGSYEQYF
j_gene: TRBJ2-5; d_gene: NA; abundance: NA; v_gene: TRBV5-1; CDR3nt: TGCGCCAGCAGCTTGGTAGCGAGTTCTCAAGAGACCCAGTACTTC; CDR3aa: CASSLVASSQETQYF
j_gene: TRBJ1-1; d_gene: NA; abundance: NA; v_gene: TRBV6-5; CDR3nt: TGTGCCAGCAGTTACCGTCTGAACACTGAAGCTTTCTTT; CDR3aa: CASSYRLNTEAFF
j_gene: TRBJ2-7; d_gene: NA; abundance: NA; v_gene: TRBV11-2; CDR3nt: TGTGCCAGCAGCTTAGTTCTCTGGAAACGGAACGAGCAGTACTTC; CDR3aa: CASSLVLWKRNEQYF
j_gene: TRBJ1-1; d_gene: NA; abundance: NA; v_gene: TRBV5-4; CDR3nt: TGTGCCAGCAGCTTGTTGTCGATGAACACTGAAGCTTTCTTT; CDR3aa: CASSLLSMNTEAFF
j_gene: TRBJ2-3; d_gene: NA; abundance: NA; v_gene: TRBV7-2; CDR3nt: TGTGCCAGCAGCCCACTGGTTAGCCCCCGCGAGGGGGGGCAGTATTTT; CDR3aa: CASSPLVSPREGGQYF
j_gene: TRBJ2-3; d_gene: TRBD2; abundance: NA; v_gene: TRBV7-9; CDR3nt: TGTGCCAGCAGCTTTGGGACTAGCGGGGTAGATACGCAGTATTTT; CDR3aa: CASSFGTSGVDTQYF
j_gene: TRBJ1-1; d_gene: TRBD1; abundance: once; v_gene: TRBV30; CDR3nt: TGTGCCTGGAACCAGGACAGGGGTGAGGCTTTCTTT; CDR3aa: CAWNQDRGEAFF
j_gene: TRBJ2-7; d_gene: NA; abundance: NA; v_gene: TRBV2; CDR3nt: TGTGCCAGCAGGTCTGCGAGGCTTACCTACGAGCAGTACTTC; CDR3aa: CASRSARLTYEQYF
j_gene: TRBJ2-7; d_gene: NA; abundance: NA; v_gene: TRBV27; CDR3nt: TGTGCCAGCAGTTTAGGCTACGAGCAGTACTTC; CDR3aa: CASSLGYEQYF
j_gene: TRBJ2-7; d_gene: NA; abundance: NA; v_gene: TRBV19; CDR3nt: TGTGCCAGTAGTTGGAACTACGAGCAGTACTTC; CDR3aa: CASSWNYEQYF
j_gene: TRBJ1-4; d_gene: NA; abundance: NA; v_gene: TRBV9; CDR3nt: TGTGCCAGCAGCGTAGAGGGGGGGAAGGAAAAACTGTTTTTT; CDR3aa: CASSVEGGKEKLFF
j_gene: TRBJ1-1; d_gene: NA; abundance: few; v_gene: TRBV27; CDR3nt: TGTGCCAGCAGTTCTACAGGAAGGCGGGACACTGAAGCTTTCTTT; CDR3aa: CASSSTGRRDTEAFF
j_gene: TRBJ2-7; d_gene: NA; abundance: few; v_gene: TRBV11-2; CDR3nt: TGTGCCAGCAGCCCTGACCTACCCTACGAGCAGTACTTC; CDR3aa: CASSPDLPYEQYF
j_gene: TRBJ2-1; d_gene: NA; abundance: NA; v_gene: TRBV2; CDR3nt: TGTGCCAGCAGTGAACGACAGGGAGGCTCCTACAATGAGCAGTTCTTC; CDR3aa: CASSERQGGSYNEQFF
j_gene: TRBJ1-2; d_gene: TRBD1; abundance: once; v_gene: TRBV29-1; CDR3nt: TGCAGCGTATCGCTTGACAGGGCGTATGGCTACACCTTC; CDR3aa: CSVSLDRAYGYTF
j_gene: TRBJ2-1; d_gene: TRBD2; abundance: once; v_gene: TRBV14; CDR3nt: TGTGCCAGCAGCCAACCGAGCGGGAGGAGGGGTGTGCAGTTCTTC; CDR3aa: CASSQPSGRRGVQFF